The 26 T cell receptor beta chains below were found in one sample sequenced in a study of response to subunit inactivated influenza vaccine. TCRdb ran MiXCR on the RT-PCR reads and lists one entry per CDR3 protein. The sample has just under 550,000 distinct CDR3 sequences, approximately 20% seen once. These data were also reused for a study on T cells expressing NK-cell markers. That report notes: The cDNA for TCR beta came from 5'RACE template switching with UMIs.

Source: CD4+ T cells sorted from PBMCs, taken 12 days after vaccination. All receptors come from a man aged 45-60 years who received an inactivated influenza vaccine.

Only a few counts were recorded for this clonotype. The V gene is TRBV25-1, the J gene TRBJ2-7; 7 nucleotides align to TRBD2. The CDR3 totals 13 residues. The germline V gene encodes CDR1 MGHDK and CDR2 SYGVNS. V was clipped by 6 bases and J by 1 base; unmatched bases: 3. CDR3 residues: CASRGAGSYEQYF. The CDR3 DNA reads TGTGCCAGCAGGGGAGCGGGGTCCTACGAGCAGTACTTC.

CDR3 amino acids: CASSHTQTNEKLFF. CDR3 nucleotides: TGTGCCAGCAGCCACACACAGACAAATGAAAAACTGTTTTTT. The rearrangement joins TRBV4-2 to TRBJ1-4; no firm D call. This CDR3 is 14 amino acids long. Trimming pared 3 bases from V and 5 bases from J, leaving 10 bases between. In germline, CDR1 is LGHNA, CDR2 YNFKEQ.

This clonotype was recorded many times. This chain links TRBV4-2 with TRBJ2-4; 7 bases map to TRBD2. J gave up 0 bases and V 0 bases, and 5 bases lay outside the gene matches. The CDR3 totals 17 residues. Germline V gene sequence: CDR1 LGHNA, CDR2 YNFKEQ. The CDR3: CASSQEAGGVAKNIQYF. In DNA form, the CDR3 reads TGTGCCAGCAGCCAAGAGGCTGGGGGGGTAGCCAAAAACATTCAGTACTTC.

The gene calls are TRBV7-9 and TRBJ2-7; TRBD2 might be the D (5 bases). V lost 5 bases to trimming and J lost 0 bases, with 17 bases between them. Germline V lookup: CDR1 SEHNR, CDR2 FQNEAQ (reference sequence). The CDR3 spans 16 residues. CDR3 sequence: CASSPDWTGSSYEQYF. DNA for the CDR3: TGTGCCAGCAGCCCGGATTGGACGGGGAGCTCCTACGAGCAGTACTTC.

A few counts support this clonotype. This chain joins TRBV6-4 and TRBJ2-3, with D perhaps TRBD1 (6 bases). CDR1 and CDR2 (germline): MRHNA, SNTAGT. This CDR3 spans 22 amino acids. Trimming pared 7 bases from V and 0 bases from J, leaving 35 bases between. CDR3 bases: TGTGCCAGCATCCTGTTTCGGCTGGGACAAACCGACTCCAAATCTAGCACAGATACGCAGTATTTT. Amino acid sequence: CASILFRLGQTDSKSSTDTQYF.

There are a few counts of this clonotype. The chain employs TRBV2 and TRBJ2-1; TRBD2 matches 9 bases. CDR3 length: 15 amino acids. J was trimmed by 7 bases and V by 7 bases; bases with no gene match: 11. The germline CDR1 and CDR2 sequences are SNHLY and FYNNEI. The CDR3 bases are TGTGCCAGCACGGGCGGGGCTAGCGGGAATAATGAGCAGTTCTTC. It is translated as CASTGGASGNNEQFF.

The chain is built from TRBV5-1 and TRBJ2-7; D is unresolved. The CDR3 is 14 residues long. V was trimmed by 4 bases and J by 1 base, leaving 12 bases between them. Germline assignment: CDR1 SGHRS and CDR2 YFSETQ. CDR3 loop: CASSPGPVSYEQYF. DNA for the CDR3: TGCGCCAGCAGCCCTGGACCGGTATCCTACGAGCAGTACTTC.

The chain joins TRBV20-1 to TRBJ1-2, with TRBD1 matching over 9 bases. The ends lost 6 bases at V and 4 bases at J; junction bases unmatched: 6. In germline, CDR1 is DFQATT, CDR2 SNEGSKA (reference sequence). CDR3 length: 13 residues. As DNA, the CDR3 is TGCAGTGCAACCACAGGGGGCTTCTATGGCTACACCTTC. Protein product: CSATTGGFYGYTF.

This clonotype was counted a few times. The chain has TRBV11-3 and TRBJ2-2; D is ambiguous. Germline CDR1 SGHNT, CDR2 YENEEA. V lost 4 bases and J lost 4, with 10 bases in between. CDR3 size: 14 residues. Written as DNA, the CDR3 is TGTGCCAGCAGCTCAAACCACAGCACCGGGGAGCTGTTTTTT. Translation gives CASSSNHSTGELFF.

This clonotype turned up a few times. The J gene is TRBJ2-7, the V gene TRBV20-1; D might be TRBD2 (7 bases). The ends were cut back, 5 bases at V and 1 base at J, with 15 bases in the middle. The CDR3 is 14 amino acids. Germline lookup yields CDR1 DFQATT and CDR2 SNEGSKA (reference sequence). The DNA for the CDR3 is TGCAGTGCTTACGAGGGGGGGGATTCCTACGAGCAGTACTTC. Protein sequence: CSAYEGGDSYEQYF.

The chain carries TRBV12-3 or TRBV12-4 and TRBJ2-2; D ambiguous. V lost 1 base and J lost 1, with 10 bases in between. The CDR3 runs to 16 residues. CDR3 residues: CASSLVSGLNTGELFF. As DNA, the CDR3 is TGTGCCAGCAGTTTAGTTTCCGGGTTGAACACCGGGGAGCTGTTTTTT.

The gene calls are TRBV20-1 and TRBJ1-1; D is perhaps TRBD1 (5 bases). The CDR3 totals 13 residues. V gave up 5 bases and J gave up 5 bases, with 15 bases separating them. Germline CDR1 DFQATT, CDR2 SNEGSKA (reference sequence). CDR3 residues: CSAPRTLGTEAFF. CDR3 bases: TGCAGTGCTCCTCGGACATTGGGGACTGAAGCTTTCTTT.

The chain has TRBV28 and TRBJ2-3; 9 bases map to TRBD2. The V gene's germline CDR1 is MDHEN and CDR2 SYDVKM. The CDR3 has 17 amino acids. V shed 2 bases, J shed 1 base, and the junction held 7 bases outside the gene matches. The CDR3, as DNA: TGTGCCAGCAGTTTAGACAGGAGGACTAGCGGCACAGATACGCAGTATTTT. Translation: CASSLDRRTSGTDTQYF.

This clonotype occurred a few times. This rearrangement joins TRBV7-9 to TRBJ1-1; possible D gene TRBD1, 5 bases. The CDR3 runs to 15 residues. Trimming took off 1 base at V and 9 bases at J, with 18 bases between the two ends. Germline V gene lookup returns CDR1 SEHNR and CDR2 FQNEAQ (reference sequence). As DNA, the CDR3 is TGTGCCAGCAGCTTAGGGGCCGGTCCGACAGTTAAAGCTTTCTTT. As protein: CASSLGAGPTVKAFF.

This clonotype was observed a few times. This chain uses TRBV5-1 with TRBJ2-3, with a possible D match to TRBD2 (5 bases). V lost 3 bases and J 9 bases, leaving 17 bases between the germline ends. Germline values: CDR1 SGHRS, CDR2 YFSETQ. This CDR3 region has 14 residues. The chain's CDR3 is CASSWESAPKTQYF. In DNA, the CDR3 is TGCGCCAGCAGCTGGGAGTCGGCCCCTAAGACGCAGTATTTT. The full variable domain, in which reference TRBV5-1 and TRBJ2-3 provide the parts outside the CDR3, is KAGVTQTPRYLIKTRGQQVTLSCSPISGHRSVSWYQQTPGQGLQFLFEYFSETQRNKGNFPGRFSGRQFSNSRSEMNVSTLELGDSALYLCASSWESAPKTQYFGPGTRLTVL.

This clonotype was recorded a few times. The CDR3 DNA reads as TGTGCCAGCAGCTTGAAAGGGACTAGCAATACGCAGTATTTT. Its protein is CASSLKGTSNTQYF. This chain joins TRBV7-2 and TRBJ2-3; 9 positions match TRBD2. V shed 3 bases, J shed 7 bases, and the junction held 5 bases outside the gene matches. The CDR3 consists of 14 residues. Germline V gives CDR1 SGHTA, CDR2 FQGNSA.

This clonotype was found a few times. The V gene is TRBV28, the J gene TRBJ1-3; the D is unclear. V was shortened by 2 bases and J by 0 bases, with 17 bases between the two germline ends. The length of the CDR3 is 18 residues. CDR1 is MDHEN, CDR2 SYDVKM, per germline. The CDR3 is CASSLRRRVSFSGNTIYF. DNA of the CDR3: TGTGCCAGCAGTTTACGGCGGAGGGTGTCATTCTCTGGAAACACCATATATTTT. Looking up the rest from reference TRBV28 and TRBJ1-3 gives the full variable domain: DVKVTQSSRYLVKRTGEKVFLECVQDMDHENMFWYRQDPGLGLRLIYFSYDVKMKEKGDIPEGYSVSREKKERFSLILESASTNQTSMYLCASSLRRRVSFSGNTIYFGEGSWLTVV.

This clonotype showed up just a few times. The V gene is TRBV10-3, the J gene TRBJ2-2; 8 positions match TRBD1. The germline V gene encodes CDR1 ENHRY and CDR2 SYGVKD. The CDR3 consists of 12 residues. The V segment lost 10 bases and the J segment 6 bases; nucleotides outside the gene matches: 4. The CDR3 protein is CATGTGAGELFF. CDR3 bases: TGTGCCACCGGGACAGGAGCCGGGGAGCTGTTTTTT.

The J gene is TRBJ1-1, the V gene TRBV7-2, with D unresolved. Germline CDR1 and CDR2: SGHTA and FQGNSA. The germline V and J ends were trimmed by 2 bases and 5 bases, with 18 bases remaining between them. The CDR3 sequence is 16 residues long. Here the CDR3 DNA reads TGTGCCAGCAGCTTACTTGGGCGAGGGTCGCTTACTGAAGCTTTCTTT. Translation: CASSLLGRGSLTEAFF.

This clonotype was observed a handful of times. The CDR3 reads CAIGTSGRADRETQYF. The CDR3, as DNA: TGTGCCATCGGGACTAGCGGGAGGGCCGATCGGGAGACCCAGTACTTC. This chain uses TRBV10-3 with TRBJ2-5; 16 positions agree with TRBD2. Germline CDR1 and CDR2: ENHRY and SYGVKD. The V segment lost 8 bases and the J segment 5 bases; nucleotides outside the gene matches: 8. This CDR3 has 16 residues.

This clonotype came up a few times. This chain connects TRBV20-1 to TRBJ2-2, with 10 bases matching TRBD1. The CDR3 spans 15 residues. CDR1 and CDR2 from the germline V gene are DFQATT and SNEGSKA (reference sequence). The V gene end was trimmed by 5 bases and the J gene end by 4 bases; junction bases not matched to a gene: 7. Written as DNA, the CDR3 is TGCAGTGCTGACACGGGACAGGGGTTCACCGGGGAGCTGTTTTTT. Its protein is CSADTGQGFTGELFF.

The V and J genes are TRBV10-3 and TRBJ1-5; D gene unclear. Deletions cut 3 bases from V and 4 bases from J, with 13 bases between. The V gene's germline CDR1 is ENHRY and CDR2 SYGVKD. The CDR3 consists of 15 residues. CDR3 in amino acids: CAISERGYGNQPQHF. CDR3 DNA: TGTGCCATCAGTGAAAGAGGATATGGGAATCAGCCCCAGCATTTT.

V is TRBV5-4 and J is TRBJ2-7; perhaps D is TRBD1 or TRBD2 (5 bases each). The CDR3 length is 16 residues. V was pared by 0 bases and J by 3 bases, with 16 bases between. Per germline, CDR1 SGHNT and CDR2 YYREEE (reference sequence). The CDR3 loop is CASSLGDAAGGYEQYF. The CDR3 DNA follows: TGTGCCAGCAGCTTGGGGGACGCGGCAGGAGGCTACGAGCAGTACTTC.

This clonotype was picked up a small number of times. In DNA form, the CDR3 reads TGCAGCGTTAGAGAAAACACCGGGGAGCTGTTTTTT. Residues: CSVRENTGELFF. The V gene is TRBV29-1, the J gene TRBJ2-2; D not resolved. Trimming pared 5 bases from V and 2 bases from J, leaving 6 bases between. The CDR3 has 12 amino acids. Germline lookup yields CDR1 SQVTM and CDR2 ANQGSEA.

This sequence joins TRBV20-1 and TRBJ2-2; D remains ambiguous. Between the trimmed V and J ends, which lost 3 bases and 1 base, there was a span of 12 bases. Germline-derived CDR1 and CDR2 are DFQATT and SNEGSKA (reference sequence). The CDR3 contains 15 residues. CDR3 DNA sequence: TGCAGTGCTAGTACCCTACGCAGGAACACCGGGGAGCTGTTTTTT. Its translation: CSASTLRRNTGELFF.

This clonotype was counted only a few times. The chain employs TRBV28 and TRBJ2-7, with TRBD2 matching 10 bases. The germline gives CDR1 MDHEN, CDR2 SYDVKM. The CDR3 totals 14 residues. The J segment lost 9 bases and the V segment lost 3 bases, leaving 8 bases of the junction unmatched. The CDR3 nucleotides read TGTGCCAGCAGTTTTAGCGGGAGGAGCAGGGGGCAGTACTTC. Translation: CASSFSGRSRGQYF.